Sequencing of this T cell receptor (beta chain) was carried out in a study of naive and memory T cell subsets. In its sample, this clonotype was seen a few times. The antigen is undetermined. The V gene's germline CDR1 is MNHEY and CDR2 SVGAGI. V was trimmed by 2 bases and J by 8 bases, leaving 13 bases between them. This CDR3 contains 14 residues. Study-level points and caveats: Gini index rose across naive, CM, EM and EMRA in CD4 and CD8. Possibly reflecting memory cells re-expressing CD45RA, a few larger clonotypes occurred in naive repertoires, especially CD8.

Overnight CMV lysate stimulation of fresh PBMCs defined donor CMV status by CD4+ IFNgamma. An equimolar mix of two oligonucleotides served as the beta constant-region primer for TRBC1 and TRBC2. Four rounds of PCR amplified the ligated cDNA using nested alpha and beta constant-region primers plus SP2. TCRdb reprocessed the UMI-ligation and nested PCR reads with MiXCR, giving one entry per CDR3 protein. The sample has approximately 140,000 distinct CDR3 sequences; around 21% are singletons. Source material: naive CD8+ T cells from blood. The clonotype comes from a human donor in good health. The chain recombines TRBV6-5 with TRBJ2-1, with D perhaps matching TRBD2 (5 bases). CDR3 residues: CASSYGVEGYEQFF. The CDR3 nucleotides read TGTGCCAGCAGTTACGGGGTTGAGGGTTATGAGCAGTTCTTC.